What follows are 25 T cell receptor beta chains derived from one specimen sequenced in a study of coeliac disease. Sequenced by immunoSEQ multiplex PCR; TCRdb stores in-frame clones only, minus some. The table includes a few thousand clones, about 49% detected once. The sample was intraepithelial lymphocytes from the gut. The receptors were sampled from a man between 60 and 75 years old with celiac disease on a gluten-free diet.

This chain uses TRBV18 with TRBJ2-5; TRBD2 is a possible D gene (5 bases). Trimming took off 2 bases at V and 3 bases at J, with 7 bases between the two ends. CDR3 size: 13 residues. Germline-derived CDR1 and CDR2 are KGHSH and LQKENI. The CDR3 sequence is CASSPSGEETQYF. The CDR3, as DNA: TGTGCCAGCTCACCATCCGGGGAAGAGACCCAGTACTTC.

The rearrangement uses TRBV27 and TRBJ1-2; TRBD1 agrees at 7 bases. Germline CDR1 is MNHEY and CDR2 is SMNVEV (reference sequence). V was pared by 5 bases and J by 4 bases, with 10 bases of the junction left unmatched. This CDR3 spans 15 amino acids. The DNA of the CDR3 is TGTGCCAGCAGTCCTGAATTGACAGGGAGCTATGGCTACACCTTC. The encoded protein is CASSPELTGSYGYTF.

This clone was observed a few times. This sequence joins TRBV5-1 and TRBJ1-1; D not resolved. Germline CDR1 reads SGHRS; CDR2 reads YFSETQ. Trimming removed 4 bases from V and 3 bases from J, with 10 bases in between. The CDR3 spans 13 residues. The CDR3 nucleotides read TGCGCCAGCAGCATGGGCCGGGACACTGAAGCTTTCTTT. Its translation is CASSMGRDTEAFF.

CDR3 loop: CASSSNRQEGYTF. The CDR3 bases are TGTGCCAGCAGCTCGAATAGACAGGAGGGCTACACCTTC. This chain connects TRBV5-4 to TRBJ1-2, with D maybe TRBD1 (6 bases). From germline, CDR1 is SGHNT and CDR2 YYREEE (reference sequence). The CDR3 length is 13 residues. Trimming removed 3 bases from V and 8 bases from J, with 14 bases in between.

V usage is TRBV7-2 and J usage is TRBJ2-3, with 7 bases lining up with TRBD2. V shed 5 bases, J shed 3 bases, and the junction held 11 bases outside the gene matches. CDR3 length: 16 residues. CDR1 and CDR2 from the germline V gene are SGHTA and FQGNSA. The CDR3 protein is CASSARLAAWTDTQYF. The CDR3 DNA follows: TGTGCCAGCAGCGCCCGGCTAGCGGCATGGACAGATACGCAGTATTTT.

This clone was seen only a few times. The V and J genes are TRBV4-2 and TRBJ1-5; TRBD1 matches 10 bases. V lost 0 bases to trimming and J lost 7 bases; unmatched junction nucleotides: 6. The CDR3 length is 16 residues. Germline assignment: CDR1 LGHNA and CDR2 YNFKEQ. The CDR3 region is CASSQDPGQGGQPQHF. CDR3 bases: TGTGCCAGCAGCCAAGACCCTGGACAGGGGGGACAGCCCCAGCATTTT.

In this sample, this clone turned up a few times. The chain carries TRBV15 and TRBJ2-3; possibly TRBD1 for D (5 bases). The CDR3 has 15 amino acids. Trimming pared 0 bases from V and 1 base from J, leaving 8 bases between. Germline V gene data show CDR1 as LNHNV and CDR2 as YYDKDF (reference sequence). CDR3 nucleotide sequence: TGTGCCACCAGCAGAGAAAACAGGCGCACAGATACGCAGTATTTT. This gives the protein CATSRENRRTDTQYF.

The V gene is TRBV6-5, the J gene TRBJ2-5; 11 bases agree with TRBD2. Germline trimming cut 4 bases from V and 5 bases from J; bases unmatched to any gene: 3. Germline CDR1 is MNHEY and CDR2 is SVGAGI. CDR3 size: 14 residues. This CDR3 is CASSSASGRETQYF. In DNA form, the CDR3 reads TGTGCCAGCAGTTCCGCTAGCGGGAGGGAGACCCAGTACTTC.

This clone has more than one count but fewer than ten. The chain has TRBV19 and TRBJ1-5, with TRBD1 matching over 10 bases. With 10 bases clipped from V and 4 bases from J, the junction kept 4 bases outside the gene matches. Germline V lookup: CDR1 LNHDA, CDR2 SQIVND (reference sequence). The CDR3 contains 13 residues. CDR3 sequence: CATWGQGNQPQHF. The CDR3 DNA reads TGTGCCACCTGGGGACAGGGGAATCAGCCCCAGCATTTT.

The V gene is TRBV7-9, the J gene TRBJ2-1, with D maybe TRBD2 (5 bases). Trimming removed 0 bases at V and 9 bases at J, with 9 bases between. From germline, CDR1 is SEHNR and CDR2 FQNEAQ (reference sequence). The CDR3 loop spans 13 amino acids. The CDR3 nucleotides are TGTGCCAGCAGCTTAGCGTCCGGGGTTGAGCAGTTCTTC. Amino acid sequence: CASSLASGVEQFF.

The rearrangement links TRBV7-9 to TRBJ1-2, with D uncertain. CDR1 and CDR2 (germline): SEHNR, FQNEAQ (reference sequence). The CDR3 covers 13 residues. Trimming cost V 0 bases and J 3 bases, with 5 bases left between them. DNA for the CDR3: TGTGCCAGCAGCTTAGCAGACTACTATGGCTACACCTTC. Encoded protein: CASSLADYYGYTF. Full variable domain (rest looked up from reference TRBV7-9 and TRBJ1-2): DTGVSQNPRHKITKRGQNVTFRCDPISEHNRLYWYRQTLGQGPEFLTYFQNEAQLEKSRLLSDRFSAERPKGSFSTLEIQRTEQGDSAMYLCASSLADYYGYTFGSGTRLTVV.

In DNA, the CDR3 is TGTGCCAGCAGCGCCAGACCTAACGGGGATTACAATGAGCAGTTCTTC. It is translated as CASSARPNGDYNEQFF. The J gene is TRBJ2-1, the V gene TRBV9; perhaps TRBD2 as D (5 bases). Germline CDR1 and CDR2: SGDLS and YYNGEE. Trimming pared 3 bases from V and 4 bases from J, leaving 17 bases between. This CDR3 region has 16 residues.

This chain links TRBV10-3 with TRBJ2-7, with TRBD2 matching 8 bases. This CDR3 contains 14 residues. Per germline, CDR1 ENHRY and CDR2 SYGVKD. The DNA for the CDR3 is TGTGGCAGCTTGGCGGGAGGTTCCTCCTACGAGCAGTACTTC. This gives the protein CGSLAGGSSYEQYF.

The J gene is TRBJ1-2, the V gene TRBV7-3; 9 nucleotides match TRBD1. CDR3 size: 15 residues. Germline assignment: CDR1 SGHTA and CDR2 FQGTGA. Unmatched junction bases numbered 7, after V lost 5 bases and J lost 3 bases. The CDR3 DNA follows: TGTGCCAGCAGCCCGGGGACAGGGTCCCACTATGGCTACACCTTC. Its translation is CASSPGTGSHYGYTF.

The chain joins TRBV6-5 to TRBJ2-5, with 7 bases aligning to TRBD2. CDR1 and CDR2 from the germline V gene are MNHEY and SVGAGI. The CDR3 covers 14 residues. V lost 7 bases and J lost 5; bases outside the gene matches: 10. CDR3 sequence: CASNHGGLTETQYF. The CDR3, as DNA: TGTGCCAGCAACCACGGGGGACTAACTGAGACCCAGTACTTC.

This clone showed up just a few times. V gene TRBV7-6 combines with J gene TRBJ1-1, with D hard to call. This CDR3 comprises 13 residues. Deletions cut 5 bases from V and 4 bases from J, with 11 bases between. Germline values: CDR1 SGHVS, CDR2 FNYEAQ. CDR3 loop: CASSATGITEAFF. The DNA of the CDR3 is TGTGCCAGCAGCGCAACTGGTATCACTGAAGCTTTCTTT. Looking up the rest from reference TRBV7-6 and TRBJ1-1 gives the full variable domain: GAGVSQSPRYKVTKRGQDVALRCDPISGHVSLYWYRQALGQGPEFLTYFNYEAQQDKSGLPNDRFSAERPEGSISTLTIQRTEQRDSAMYRCASSATGITEAFFGQGTRLTVV.

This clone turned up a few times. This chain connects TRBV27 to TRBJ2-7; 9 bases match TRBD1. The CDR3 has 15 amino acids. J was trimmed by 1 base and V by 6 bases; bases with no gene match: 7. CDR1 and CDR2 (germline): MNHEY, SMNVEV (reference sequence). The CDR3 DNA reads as TGTGCCAGCAGCCCGGGACAGGGTGGGTCCTACGAGCAGTACTTC. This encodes CASSPGQGGSYEQYF.

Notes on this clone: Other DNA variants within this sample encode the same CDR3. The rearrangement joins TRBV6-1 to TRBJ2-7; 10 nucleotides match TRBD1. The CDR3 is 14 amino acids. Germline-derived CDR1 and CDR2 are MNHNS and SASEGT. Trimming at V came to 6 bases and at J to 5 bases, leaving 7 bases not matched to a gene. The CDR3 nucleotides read TGTGCCAGCAGCCCCTGGACAGGGGGGAACGAGCAGTACTTC. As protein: CASSPWTGGNEQYF.

CDR3 loop: CASNRLAGALDEQFF. The CDR3 DNA reads as TGTGCCAGCAATAGACTAGCGGGGGCCCTTGATGAGCAGTTCTTC. The chain couples TRBV2 to TRBJ2-1; TRBD2 agrees at 12 bases. Looked up from germline, CDR1 is SNHLY and CDR2 is FYNNEI. The junction had 9 bases not matched to a gene; V was cut back by 7 bases and J by 8 bases. This CDR3 spans 15 amino acids.

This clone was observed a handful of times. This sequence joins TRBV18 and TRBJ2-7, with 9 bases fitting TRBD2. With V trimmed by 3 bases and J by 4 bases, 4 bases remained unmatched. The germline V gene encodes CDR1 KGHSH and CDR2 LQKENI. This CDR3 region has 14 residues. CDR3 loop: CASSPSSGAYEQYF. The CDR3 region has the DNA TGTGCCAGCTCACCCTCTAGCGGGGCTTACGAGCAGTACTTC.

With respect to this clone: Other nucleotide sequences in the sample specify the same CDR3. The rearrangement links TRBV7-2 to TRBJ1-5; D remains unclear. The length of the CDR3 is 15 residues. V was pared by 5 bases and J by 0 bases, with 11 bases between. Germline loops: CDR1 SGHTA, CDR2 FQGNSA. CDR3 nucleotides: TGTGCCAGCAGCCCGGATTACTATAGCAATCAGCCCCAGCATTTT. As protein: CASSPDYYSNQPQHF.

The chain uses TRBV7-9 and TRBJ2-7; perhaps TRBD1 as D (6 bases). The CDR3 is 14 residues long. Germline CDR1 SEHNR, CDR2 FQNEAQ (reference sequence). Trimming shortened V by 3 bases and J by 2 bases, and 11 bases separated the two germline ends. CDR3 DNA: TGTGCCAGCAGCTTTGACAGGTACCCCTACGAGCAGTACTTC. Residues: CASSFDRYPYEQYF.

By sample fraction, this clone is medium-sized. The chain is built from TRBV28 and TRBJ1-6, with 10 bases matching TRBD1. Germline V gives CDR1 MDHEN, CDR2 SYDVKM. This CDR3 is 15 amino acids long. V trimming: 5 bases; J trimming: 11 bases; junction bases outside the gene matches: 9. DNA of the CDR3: TGTGCCAGCAGTGCGACCGGGACAGGGGTCACACCCCTCCACTTT. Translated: CASSATGTGVTPLHF. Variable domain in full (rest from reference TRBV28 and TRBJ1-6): DVKVTQSSRYLVKRTGEKVFLECVQDMDHENMFWYRQDPGLGLRLIYFSYDVKMKEKGDIPEGYSVSREKKERFSLILESASTNQTSMYLCASSATGTGVTPLHFGNGTRLTVT.

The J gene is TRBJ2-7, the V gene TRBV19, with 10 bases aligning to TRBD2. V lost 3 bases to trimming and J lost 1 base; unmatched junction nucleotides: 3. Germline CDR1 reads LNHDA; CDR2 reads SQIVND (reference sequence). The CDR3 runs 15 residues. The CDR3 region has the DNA TGTGCCAGTAGTATCACTAGCGGGGTTTCCTACGAGCAGTACTTC. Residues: CASSITSGVSYEQYF.

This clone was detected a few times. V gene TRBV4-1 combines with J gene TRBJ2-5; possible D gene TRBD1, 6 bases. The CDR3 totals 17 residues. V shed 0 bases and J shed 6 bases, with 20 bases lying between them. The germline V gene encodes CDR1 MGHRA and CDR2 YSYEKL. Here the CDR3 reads CASSQEEDSYYLQTQYF. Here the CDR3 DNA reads TGCGCCAGCAGCCAAGAGGAGGACAGCTATTATCTACAGACCCAGTACTTC.